The source of this T cell receptor (beta chain) is a study of Ad26.COV2.S vaccination and SARS-CoV-2 variants. Profiling relied on immunoSEQ multiplex PCR, and the TCRdb table lists in-frame clones only, not all of them. The table lists 350,000 to 500,000 clones, 90% of them singletons. Study conclusions and caveats: People who got the vaccine or the placebo had similar non-spike TCR breadth. Compared with placebo recipients, vaccine recipients had higher spike-specific TCR breadth.

Treatment specified: 15 to 20 received Ad26.COV2.S at low or high dose, single or two shots; several received placebo; per-sample allocation not given. Material that was analyzed had been drawn on day 63 after the first vaccine or placebo injection. On this clone: The antigen is not known.

The material was peripheral blood, obtained in a trial of Ad26.COV2.S vaccine versus placebo. This receptor was taken from a person between 18 and 65 years old who received the Ad26.COV2.S COVID-19 vaccine or a placebo.

CDR3 in amino acids: CATSRDVGASANYGYTF. For the CDR3, the DNA is TGTGCCACCAGCAGAGACGTTGGGGCTTCGGCTAACTATGGCTACACCTTC. This chain connects TRBV15 to TRBJ1-2; tentative D call: TRBD1 (5 bases). CDR1 LNHNV and CDR2 YYDKDF come from the germline V gene (reference sequence). The CDR3 covers 17 residues. V lost 0 bases and J lost 0, with 14 bases in between.